These 17 T cell receptor beta chains originate from one sample sequenced in a study of shared clonotypes between healthy human individuals. TCRdb keeps only in-frame clones here, not all; method: immunoSEQ multiplex PCR. The sample shows about 330,000 clones, 74% of them seen only once. The sequenced sample consisted of memory CD4+ T cells sorted from blood. As for subset: CD45RA-negative fraction. These receptors were obtained from a man aged 30-40 years in good health.

V is TRBV10-3 and J is TRBJ2-7; D ambiguous. CDR1 is ENHRY and CDR2 is SYGVKD in the germline V gene. The CDR3 length is 12 residues. Trimming took off 3 bases at V and 6 bases at J, with 9 bases between the two ends. The CDR3 sequence is CAISERMSEQYF. CDR3 sequence (DNA): TGTGCCATCAGTGAAAGGATGAGCGAGCAGTACTTC.

The chain is built from TRBV4-1 and TRBJ2-3; maybe TRBD1 (6 bases). The CDR3 has 13 residues. V lost 2 bases and J 5 bases, leaving 8 bases between the germline ends. Germline V gene lookup returns CDR1 MGHRA and CDR2 YSYEKL. In DNA, the CDR3 is TGCGCCAGCAGCCAAACAGGGTTAGATACGCAGTATTTT. Encoded protein: CASSQTGLDTQYF.

This clone was found a few times. The chain links TRBV11-2 to TRBJ2-7; D call uncertain. The ends were cut back, 6 bases at V and 4 bases at J, with 16 bases in the middle. Germline V CDR1 and CDR2: SGHAT, FQNNGV. The CDR3 covers 14 residues. The CDR3 coding sequence is TGTGCCAGCAGTCAATCCCGGATCCGATACGAGCAGTACTTC. This codes for CASSQSRIRYEQYF.

V usage is TRBV28 and J usage is TRBJ2-2; a possible D gene is TRBD1 (5 bases). The CDR3 is 13 residues long. Germline loops: CDR1 MDHEN, CDR2 SYDVKM. V gave up 7 bases and J gave up 4 bases, with 10 bases separating them. The CDR3 sequence: CASTLQVTGELFF. The CDR3 DNA is TGTGCCAGCACCCTACAGGTCACCGGGGAGCTGTTTTTT. Combining the CDR3 with reference TRBV28 and TRBJ2-2 gives the whole variable domain DVKVTQSSRYLVKRTGEKVFLECVQDMDHENMFWYRQDPGLGLRLIYFSYDVKMKEKGDIPEGYSVSREKKERFSLILESASTNQTSMYLCASTLQVTGELFFGEGSRLTVL.

V usage is TRBV29-1 and J usage is TRBJ2-7; D is ambiguous. Trimming shortened V by 4 bases and J by 2 bases, and 9 bases separated the two germline ends. The CDR3 totals 12 residues. CDR1 SQVTM and CDR2 ANQGSEA come from the germline V gene. The CDR3 coding sequence is TGCAGCGTTGTATCTGTTGCCTACGAGCAGTACTTC. This gives the protein CSVVSVAYEQYF.

V gene TRBV11-2 combines with J gene TRBJ2-1; D remains unclear. The V gene lost 2 bases and the J gene lost 2 bases, with 7 bases spanning the gap. Germline V CDR1 and CDR2: SGHAT, FQNNGV. CDR3 length: 14 amino acids. CDR3 protein: CASSLSTAYNEQFF. In DNA, the CDR3 is TGTGCCAGCAGCTTATCTACGGCCTACAATGAGCAGTTCTTC.

The V and J genes are TRBV5-4 and TRBJ2-3, with TRBD2 identical over 9 bases. After removal of 4 bases from V and 2 bases from J, the junction contained 11 bases not matched to a gene. Germline V gene lookup returns CDR1 SGHNT and CDR2 YYREEE (reference sequence). There are 17 residues in the CDR3. CDR3 protein: CASSRRAGGSYTDTQYF. The CDR3 coding sequence is TGTGCCAGCAGCCGACGAGCGGGAGGCTCCTACACAGATACGCAGTATTTT.

This chain links TRBV6-1 with TRBJ2-3; D uncertain. CDR1 is MNHNS, CDR2 SASEGT, per germline. V lost 7 bases and J 5 bases, leaving 10 bases between the germline ends. CDR3 length equals 12 residues. The CDR3 nucleotides are TGTGCCAGCATTACAGAAGGAGATACGCAGTATTTT. This sequence encodes CASITEGDTQYF.

The genes are TRBV5-8 and TRBJ1-1; D may be TRBD1 (5 bases). CDR1 and CDR2 from the germline V gene are SGHTS and YDEGEE. This CDR3 is 14 amino acids long. Trimming cost V 3 bases and J 4 bases, with 13 bases left between them. CDR3 sequence reads: CASSSYVGGTEAFF. CDR3 nucleotides: TGTGCCAGCAGCTCGTACGTCGGGGGCACTGAAGCTTTCTTT.

The genes are TRBV19 and TRBJ2-2; D remains unclear. Germline CDR1 is LNHDA and CDR2 is SQIVND (reference sequence). The CDR3 spans 12 residues. V lost 7 bases, J lost 2 bases, and 5 bases lay in between. CDR3 nucleotides: TGTGCCAGTATGACTAACACCGGGGAGCTGTTTTTT. Translated: CASMTNTGELFF.

The chain combines TRBV2 with TRBJ2-1; no clear D gene. The CDR3 is made up of 14 amino acids. The ends were cut back, 6 bases at V and 9 bases at J, with 18 bases in the middle. Germline CDR1 reads SNHLY; CDR2 reads FYNNEI. In nucleotides, the CDR3 is TGTGCCAGCAGCCTTAAAGGACCGGCTGGTGAGCAGTTCTTC. This encodes CASSLKGPAGEQFF.

This clone appeared a few times. CDR3 protein: CASSQTSGQGHEQFF. The CDR3 DNA sequence: TGTGCCAGCAGCCAAACTAGCGGGCAGGGCCATGAGCAGTTCTTC. The J gene is TRBJ2-1, the V gene TRBV7-7; TRBD2 aligns across 9 bases. Germline-derived CDR1 and CDR2 are SSHAT and FNYEAQ (reference sequence). The CDR3 sequence is 15 residues long. J gave up 8 bases and V 5 bases, and 10 bases lay outside the gene matches.

This chain connects TRBV9 to TRBJ2-3; maybe TRBD2 (5 bases). The CDR3 has 14 amino acids. CDR1 and CDR2 (germline): SGDLS, YYNGEE. The V end was cut by 1 base, the J end by 3 bases, with 9 bases between. The CDR3 nucleotides read TGTGCCAGCAGCGTATCTAGCCAGACAGATACGCAGTATTTT. Translation gives CASSVSSQTDTQYF.

A single count supports this clone. V is TRBV19 and J is TRBJ1-1; TRBD1 aligns across 7 bases. V was pared by 7 bases and J by 4 bases, with 6 bases of the junction left unmatched. This CDR3 is built from 13 residues. Germline loops: CDR1 LNHDA, CDR2 SQIVND (reference sequence). The CDR3 region is CASNRQGGTEAFF. The CDR3 nucleotides are TGTGCCAGTAACCGACAGGGCGGCACTGAAGCTTTCTTT.

J is TRBJ1-4 and V is TRBV5-1, with 9 bases that match TRBD1. V shed 4 bases and J 7 bases; nucleotides not matched to a gene: 20. Germline CDR1 is SGHRS and CDR2 is YFSETQ. This CDR3 has 19 residues. In DNA, the CDR3 is TGCGCCAGCAGCGCGGACCGTTCCGGGACAGGGATCTTTAGTGAAAAACTGTTTTTT. Translation gives CASSADRSGTGIFSEKLFF.

This rearrangement joins TRBV27 to TRBJ2-1; D not certain. This CDR3 comprises 15 residues. Germline V CDR1 and CDR2: MNHEY, SMNVEV (reference sequence). Trimming shortened V by 6 bases and J by 1 base, and 13 bases separated the two germline ends. The CDR3 DNA sequence: TGTGCCAGCAGAGAAAAAGTAAGGTCCTACAATGAGCAGTTCTTC. The encoded protein is CASREKVRSYNEQFF.

This chain uses TRBV6-1 with TRBJ1-2, with D perhaps matching TRBD1 (5 bases). This CDR3 contains 12 residues. Between the trimmed V and J ends, which lost 3 bases and 8 bases, there was a span of 10 bases. Per germline, CDR1 MNHNS and CDR2 SASEGT. CDR3 sequence: CASSDRVDGYTF. CDR3 nucleotide sequence: TGTGCCAGCAGTGACAGGGTGGACGGCTACACCTTC.